This T cell receptor beta chain appears in the sequencing data of a study of blood T cell repertoires in COVID-19. Across the whole study: T cells, B-cell-depleted T cells, or PBMCs supplied cDNA or gDNA.

In the authors' workflow: Amplification with reference gene primers provided the estimates of nucleated cell counts. Only in-frame clones appear in the TCRdb table, and some are missing; sequencing was by immunoSEQ multiplex PCR. V, J and clone size are those of that table, while D and trimming were read from the DNA. The sample consists of around 270,000 clones, approximately 83% of them appearing once. Germline assignment: CDR1 SQVTM and CDR2 ANQGSEA. This CDR3 is built from 14 residues. The trim removed 6 bases at V and 7 bases at J, leaving 9 bases unmatched. Seattle patients were enrolled while actively infected and followed longitudinally.

J is TRBJ1-6 and V is TRBV29-1; TRBD1 matches at 7 bases. The sequence was obtained from an older person with COVID-19, enrolled during active disease. The sequenced sample was peripheral blood. Written as DNA, the CDR3 is TGCAGCGTCCGAGAGGGACAGTCAAATTCACCCCTCCACTTT. This gives the protein CSVREGQSNSPLHF.